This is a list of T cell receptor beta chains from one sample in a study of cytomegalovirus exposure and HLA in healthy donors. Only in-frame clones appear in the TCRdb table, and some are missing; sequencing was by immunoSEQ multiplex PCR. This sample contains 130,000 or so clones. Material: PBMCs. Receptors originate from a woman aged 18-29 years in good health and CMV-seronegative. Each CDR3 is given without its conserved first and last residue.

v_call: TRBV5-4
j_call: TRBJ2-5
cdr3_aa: ASSLTSAQWETQY

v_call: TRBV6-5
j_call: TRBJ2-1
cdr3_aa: ASRPGTIYNEQF

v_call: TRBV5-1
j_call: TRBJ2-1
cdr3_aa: ASGSLAIYNEQF

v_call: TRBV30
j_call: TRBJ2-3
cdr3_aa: AWSQGTSLTDTQY

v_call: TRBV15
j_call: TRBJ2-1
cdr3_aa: ATSPGLATLEWKNNEQF

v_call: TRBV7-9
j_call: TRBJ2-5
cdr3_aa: ASSLNVGSSLETQY

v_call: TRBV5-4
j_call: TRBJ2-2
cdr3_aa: ASRADFSNTGELF

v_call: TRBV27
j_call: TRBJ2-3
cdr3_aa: ASSFLQRESTDTQY

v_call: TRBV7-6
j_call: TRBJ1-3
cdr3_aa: ASSSRNTIY

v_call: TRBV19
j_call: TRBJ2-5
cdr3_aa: AVGGQGSRETQY

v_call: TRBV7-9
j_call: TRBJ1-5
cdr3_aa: ASPKWTGEADQPQH

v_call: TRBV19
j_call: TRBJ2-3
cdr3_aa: ASVDGGRAADTQY

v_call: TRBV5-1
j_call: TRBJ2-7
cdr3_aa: ASSAGGPTGWYSYEQY

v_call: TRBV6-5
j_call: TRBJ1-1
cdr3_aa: ASRAGQGGTEAF

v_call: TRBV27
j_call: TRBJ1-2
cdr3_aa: ASRTGGGGYGYT

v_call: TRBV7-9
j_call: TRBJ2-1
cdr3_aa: ASSLKLAGGDEQF

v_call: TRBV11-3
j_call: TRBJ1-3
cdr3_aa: ASSLDQSGTGSGNTIY

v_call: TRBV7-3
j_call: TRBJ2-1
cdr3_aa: ASSSRTPSGIYNEQF

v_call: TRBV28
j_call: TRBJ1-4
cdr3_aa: ASSAGLEKLF

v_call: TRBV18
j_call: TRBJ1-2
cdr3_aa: ASSPVQTNYGYT

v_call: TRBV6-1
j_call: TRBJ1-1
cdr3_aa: ASSPLVGGNTEAF

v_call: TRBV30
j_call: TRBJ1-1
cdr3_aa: ACQEGFTGTEAF

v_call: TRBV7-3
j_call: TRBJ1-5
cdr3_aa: ASSLTFGRGLNQPQH

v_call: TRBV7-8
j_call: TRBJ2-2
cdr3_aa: ASSRTSGYTGELF

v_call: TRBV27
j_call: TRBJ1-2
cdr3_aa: ASSLGGGRAYGYT

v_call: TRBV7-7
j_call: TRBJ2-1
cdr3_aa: ASSFGRADNEQF

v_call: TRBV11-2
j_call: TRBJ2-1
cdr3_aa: ASSLVTRSEQF

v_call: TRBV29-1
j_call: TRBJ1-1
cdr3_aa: SVGPSMGTGGAF

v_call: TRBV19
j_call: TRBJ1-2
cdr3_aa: ATNPGIPNYGYT

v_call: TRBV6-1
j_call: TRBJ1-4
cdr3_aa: ASSTRDRYEKLF

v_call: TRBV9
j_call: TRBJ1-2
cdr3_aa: ASSYSGYGYT

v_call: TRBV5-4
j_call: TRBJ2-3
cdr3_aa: ASSLASSGRGDTQY

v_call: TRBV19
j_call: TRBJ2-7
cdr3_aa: ASSSSDRGLWEQY

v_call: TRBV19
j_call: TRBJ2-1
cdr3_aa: ASSTGLTGRNEQF

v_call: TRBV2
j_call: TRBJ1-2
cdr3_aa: ASSAREEFYGYT

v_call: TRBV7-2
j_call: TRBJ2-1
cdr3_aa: ASSPRQGVREQF